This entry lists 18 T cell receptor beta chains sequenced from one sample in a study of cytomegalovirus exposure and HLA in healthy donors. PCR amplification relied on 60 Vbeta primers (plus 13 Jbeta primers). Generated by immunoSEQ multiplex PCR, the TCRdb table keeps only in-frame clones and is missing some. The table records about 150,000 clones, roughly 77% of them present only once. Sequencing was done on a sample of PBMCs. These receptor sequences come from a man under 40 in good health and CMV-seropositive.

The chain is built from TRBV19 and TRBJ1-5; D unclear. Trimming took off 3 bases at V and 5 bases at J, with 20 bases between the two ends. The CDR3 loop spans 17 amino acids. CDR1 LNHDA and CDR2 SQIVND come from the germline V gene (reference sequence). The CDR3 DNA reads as TGTGCCAGTAGTATTTTGATTGGAGCCGGTTCTGATCAGCCCCAGCATTTT. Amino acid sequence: CASSILIGAGSDQPQHF.

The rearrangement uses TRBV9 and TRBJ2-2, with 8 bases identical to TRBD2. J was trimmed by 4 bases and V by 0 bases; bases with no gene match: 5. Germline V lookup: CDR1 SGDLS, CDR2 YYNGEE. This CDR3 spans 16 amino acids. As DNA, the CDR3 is TGTGCCAGCAGCGTAGACGGGGGGGCCGGCACCGGGGAGCTGTTTTTT. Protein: CASSVDGGAGTGELFF.

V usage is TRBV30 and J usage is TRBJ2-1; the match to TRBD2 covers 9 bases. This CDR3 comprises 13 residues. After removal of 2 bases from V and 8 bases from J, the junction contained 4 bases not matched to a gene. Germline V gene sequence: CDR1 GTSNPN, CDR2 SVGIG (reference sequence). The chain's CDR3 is CAWSPLAGDEQFF. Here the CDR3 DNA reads TGTGCCTGGAGTCCCTTAGCGGGGGATGAGCAGTTCTTC.

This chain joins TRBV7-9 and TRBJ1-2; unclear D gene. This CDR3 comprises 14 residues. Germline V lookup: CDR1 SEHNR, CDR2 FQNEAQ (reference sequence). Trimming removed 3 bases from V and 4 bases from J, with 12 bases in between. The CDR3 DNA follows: TGTGCCAGCAGCTTGATGGATGGGAGCTATGGCTACACCTTC. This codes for CASSLMDGSYGYTF.

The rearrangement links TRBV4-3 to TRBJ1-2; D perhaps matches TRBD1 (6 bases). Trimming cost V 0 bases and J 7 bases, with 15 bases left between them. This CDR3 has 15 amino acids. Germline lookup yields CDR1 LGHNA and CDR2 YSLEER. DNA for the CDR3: TGCGCCAGCAGCCAAGATGGGGACATCTCCAGTGGCTACACCTTC. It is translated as CASSQDGDISSGYTF.

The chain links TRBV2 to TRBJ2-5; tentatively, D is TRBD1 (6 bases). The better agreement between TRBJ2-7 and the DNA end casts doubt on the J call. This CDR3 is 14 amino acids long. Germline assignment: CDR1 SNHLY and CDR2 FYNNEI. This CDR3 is CASRQTGSSYEQYF. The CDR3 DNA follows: TGTGCCAGCAGACAGACAGGTTCCTCCTACGAGCAGTACTTC.

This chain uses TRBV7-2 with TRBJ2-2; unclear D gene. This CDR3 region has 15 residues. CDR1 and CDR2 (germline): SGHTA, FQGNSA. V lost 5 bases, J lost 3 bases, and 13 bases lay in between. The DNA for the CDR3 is TGTGCCAGCAGCCCCCGGGTCTGGGACACCGGGGAGCTGTTTTTT. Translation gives CASSPRVWDTGELFF.

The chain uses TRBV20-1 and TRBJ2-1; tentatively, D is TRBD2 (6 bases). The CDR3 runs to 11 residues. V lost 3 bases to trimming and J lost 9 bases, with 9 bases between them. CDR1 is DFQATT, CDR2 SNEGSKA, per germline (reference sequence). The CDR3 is CSARMRGEQFF. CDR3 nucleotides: TGCAGTGCTAGGATGCGGGGTGAGCAGTTCTTC.

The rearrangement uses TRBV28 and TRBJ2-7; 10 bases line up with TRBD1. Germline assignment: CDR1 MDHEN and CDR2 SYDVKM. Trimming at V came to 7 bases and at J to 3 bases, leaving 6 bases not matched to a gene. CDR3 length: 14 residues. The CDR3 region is CASTVGDRGYEQYF. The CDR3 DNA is TGTGCCAGCACCGTGGGGGACAGGGGCTACGAGCAGTACTTC.

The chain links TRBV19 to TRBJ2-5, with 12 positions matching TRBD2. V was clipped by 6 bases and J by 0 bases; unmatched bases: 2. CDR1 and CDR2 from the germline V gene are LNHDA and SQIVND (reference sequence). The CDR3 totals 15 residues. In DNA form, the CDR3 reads TGTGCCAGTAGGGGGACTAGCGGGTACCAAGAGACCCAGTACTTC. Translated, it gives CASRGTSGYQETQYF.

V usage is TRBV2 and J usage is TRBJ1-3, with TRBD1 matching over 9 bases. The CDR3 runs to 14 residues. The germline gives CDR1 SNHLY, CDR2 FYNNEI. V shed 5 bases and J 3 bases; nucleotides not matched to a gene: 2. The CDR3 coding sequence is TGTGCCAGCAGTCAGACAGGGGGTGGAAACACCATATATTTT. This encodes CASSQTGGGNTIYF.

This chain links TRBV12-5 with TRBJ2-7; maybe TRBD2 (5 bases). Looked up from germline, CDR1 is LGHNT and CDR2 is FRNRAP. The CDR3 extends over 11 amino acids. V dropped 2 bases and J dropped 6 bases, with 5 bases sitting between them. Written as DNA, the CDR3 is TGTGCTAGTGGTTTGCGGGGCGAGCAGTACTTC. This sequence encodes CASGLRGEQYF. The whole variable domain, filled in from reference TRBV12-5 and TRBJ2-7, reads DARVTQTPRHKVTEMGQEVTMRCQPILGHNTVFWYRQTMMQGLELLAYFRNRAPLDDSGMPKDRFSAEMPDATLATLKIQPSEPRDSAVYFCASGLRGEQYFGPGTRLTVT.

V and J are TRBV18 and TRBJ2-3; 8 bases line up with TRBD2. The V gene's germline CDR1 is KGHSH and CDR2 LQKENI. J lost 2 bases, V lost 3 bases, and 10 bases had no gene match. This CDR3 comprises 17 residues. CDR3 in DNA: TGTGCCAGCTCACCTCTCGGTTTAGCGGGGACCACAGATACGCAGTATTTT. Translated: CASSPLGLAGTTDTQYF.

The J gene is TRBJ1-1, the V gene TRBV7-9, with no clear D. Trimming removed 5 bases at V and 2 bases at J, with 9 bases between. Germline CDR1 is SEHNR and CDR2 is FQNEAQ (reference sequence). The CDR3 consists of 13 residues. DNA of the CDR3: TGTGCCAGCAGCATAGGAGTAAACACTGAAGCTTTCTTT. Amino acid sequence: CASSIGVNTEAFF.

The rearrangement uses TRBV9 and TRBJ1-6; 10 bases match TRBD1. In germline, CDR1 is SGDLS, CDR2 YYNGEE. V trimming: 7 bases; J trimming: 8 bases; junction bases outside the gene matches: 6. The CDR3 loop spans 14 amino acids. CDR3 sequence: CASGDGQGDSPLHF. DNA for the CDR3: TGTGCCAGCGGAGACGGACAGGGGGATTCACCCCTCCACTTT.

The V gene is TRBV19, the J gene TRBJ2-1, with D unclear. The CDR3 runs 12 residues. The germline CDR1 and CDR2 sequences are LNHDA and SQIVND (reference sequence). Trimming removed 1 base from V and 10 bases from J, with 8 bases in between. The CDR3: CASSIGHSEQFF. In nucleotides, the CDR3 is TGTGCCAGTAGTATAGGGCATTCCGAGCAGTTCTTC.

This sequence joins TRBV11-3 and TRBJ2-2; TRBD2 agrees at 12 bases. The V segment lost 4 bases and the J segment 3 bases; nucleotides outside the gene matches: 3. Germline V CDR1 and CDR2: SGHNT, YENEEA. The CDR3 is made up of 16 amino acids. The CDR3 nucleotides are TGTGCCAGCAGCTCTCCTAGCGGGAGGGACACCGGGGAGCTGTTTTTT. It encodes CASSSPSGRDTGELFF.

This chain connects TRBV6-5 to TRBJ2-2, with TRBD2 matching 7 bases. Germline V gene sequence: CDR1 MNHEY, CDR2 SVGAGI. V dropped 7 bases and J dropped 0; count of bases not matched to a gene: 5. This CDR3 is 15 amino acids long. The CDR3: CASKLSGANTGELFF. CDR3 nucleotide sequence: TGTGCCAGCAAACTCAGCGGGGCGAACACCGGGGAGCTGTTTTTT.